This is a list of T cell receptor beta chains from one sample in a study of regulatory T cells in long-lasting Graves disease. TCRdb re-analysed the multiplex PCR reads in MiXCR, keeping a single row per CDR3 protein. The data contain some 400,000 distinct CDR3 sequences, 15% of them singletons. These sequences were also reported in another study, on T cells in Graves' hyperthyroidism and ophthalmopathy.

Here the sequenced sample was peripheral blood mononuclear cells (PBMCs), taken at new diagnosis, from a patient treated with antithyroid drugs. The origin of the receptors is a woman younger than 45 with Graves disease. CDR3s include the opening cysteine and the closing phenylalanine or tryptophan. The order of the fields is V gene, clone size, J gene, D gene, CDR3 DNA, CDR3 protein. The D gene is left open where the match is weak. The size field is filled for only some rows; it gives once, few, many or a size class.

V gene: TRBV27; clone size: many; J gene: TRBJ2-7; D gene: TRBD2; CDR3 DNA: TGTGCCAGCTCTGCCGGGACTAGCGGCTACGAGCAGTACTTC; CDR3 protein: CASSAGTSGYEQYF
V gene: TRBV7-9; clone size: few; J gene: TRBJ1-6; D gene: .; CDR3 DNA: TGTGCCAGCAGCTTAGCGCGGCAGACCAATTCACCCCTCCACTTT; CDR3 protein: CASSLARQTNSPLHF
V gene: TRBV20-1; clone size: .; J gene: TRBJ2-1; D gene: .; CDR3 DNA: TGCAGTGCTGAAATCCGGGACTACAATGAGCAGTTCTTC; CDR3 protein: CSAEIRDYNEQFF
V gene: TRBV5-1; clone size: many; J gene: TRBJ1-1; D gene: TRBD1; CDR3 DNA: TGCGCCAGCAGCCCCTGGACAGGGACCCGGCCGTCGAACACTGAAGCTTTCTTT; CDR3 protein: CASSPWTGTRPSNTEAFF
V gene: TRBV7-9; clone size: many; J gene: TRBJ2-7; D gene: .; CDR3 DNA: TGTGCCAGCAGCTTCGCCGGCGAGGGCCCAGTCTACGAGCAGTACTTC; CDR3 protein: CASSFAGEGPVYEQYF
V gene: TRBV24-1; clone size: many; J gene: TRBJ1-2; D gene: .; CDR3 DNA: TGTGCCACCAGTGATCCTACAGCCACCGGAAACTATGGCTACACCTTC; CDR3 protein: CATSDPTATGNYGYTF
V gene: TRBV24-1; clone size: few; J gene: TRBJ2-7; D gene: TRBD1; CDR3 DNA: TGTGCCACCAGTGGGGGGGACGTCGGACAGGGTGGTACCTACGAGCAGTACTTC; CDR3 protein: CATSGGDVGQGGTYEQYF
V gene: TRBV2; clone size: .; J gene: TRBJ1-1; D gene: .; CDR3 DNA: TGTGCCAGCAGTGACTCCCTGATCGGAGAAGCTTTCTTT; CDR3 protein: CASSDSLIGEAFF
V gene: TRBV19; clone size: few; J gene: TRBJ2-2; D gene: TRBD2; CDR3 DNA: TGTGCCAGTACTCCAGGCCTAGCGGGAGTCGGAGCGAACACCGGGGAGCTGTTTTTT; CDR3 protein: CASTPGLAGVGANTGELFF
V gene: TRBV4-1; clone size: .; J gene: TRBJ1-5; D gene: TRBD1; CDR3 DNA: TGCGCCAGCAGCCAAGTGGGAGCAGGGGGCCGAGTGAGACAGCCCCAGCATTTT; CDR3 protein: CASSQVGAGGRVRQPQHF
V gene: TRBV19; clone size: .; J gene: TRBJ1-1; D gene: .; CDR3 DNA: TGTGCCAGCAGTGAAGAAATGGCGGGTTTCACTGAAGCTTTCTTT; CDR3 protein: CASSEEMAGFTEAFF
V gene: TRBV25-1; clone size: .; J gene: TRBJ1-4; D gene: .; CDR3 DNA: TGTGCCAGCACTCCCGGGAGTGAAAAACTGTTTTTT; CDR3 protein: CASTPGSEKLFF
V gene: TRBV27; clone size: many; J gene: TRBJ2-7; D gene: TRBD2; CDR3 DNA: TGTGCCAGCAGTGGGAGGGCTAGCGGGAGTGGCTACGAGCAGTACTTC; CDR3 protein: CASSGRASGSGYEQYF
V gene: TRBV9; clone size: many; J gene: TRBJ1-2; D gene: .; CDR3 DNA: TGTGCCAGCAGCGTAGGGGGAGTGCAACCAAACTATGGCTACACCTTC; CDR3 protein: CASSVGGVQPNYGYTF
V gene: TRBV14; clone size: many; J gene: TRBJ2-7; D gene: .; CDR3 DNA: TGTGCCAGCAGCCAAGATGCGGATATCCTCTCCTACGAGCAGTACTTC; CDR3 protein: CASSQDADILSYEQYF
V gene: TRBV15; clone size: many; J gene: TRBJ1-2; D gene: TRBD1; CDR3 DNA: TGTGCCACCACCAATGAACCCGGCAGGGGGAACGGCTACACCTTC; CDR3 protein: CATTNEPGRGNGYTF
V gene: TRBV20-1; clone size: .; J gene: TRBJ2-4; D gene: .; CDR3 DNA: TGCAGCGCATTACCCGCGGGAAGGGCCAAAAACATTCAGTACTTC; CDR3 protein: CSALPAGRAKNIQYF
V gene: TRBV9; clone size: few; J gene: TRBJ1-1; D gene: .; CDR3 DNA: TGTGCCAGCAGCGTATCGACTAACACTGAAGCTTTCTTT; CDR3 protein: CASSVSTNTEAFF
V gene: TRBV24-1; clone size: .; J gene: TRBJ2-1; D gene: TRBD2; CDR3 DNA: TGTGCCACCAGTGACCCTAGACTAGCGGGAGGGCTCACTGAGCAGTTCTTC; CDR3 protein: CATSDPRLAGGLTEQFF
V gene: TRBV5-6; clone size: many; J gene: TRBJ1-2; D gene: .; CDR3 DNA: TGTGCCAGCAGGGACAGAAACTATGGCTACACCTTC; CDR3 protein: CASRDRNYGYTF
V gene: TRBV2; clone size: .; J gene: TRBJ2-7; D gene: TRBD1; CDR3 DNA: TGTGCCAGCACGGGACAGGGAGGAGGGCGAGGCGAGCAGTACTTC; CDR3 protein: CASTGQGGGRGEQYF
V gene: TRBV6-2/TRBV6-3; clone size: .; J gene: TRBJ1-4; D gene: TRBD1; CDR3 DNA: TGTGCCAGCAGTTACTCGAACGTCGGGACAGCACTTTCGAGTGAAAAACTGTTTTTT; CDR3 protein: CASSYSNVGTALSSEKLFF
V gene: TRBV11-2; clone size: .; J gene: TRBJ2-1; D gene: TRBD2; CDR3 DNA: TGTGCCAGCAGCCTCTGGCGGGAGATCAACAATGAGCAGTTCTTC; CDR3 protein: CASSLWREINNEQFF
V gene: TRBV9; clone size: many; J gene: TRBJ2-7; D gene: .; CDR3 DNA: TGTGCCAGCAGCGCCCAGTCAGGGATCGAGTACGAGCAGTACTTC; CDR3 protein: CASSAQSGIEYEQYF
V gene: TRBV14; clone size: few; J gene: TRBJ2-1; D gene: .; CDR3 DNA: TGTGCCAGCAGCCAAGTTTTCGGGAATGAGCAGTTCTTC; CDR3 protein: CASSQVFGNEQFF
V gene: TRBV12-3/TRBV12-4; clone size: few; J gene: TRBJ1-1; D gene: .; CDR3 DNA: TGTGCCAGCAGCCGCATCAGGGGAACTGAAGCTTTCTTT; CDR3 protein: CASSRIRGTEAFF
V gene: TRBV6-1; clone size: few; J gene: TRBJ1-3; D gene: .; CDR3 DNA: TGTGCCAGCAGACCTTTACAAGGGATTAGCTCTGGAAACACCATATATTTT; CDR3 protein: CASRPLQGISSGNTIYF